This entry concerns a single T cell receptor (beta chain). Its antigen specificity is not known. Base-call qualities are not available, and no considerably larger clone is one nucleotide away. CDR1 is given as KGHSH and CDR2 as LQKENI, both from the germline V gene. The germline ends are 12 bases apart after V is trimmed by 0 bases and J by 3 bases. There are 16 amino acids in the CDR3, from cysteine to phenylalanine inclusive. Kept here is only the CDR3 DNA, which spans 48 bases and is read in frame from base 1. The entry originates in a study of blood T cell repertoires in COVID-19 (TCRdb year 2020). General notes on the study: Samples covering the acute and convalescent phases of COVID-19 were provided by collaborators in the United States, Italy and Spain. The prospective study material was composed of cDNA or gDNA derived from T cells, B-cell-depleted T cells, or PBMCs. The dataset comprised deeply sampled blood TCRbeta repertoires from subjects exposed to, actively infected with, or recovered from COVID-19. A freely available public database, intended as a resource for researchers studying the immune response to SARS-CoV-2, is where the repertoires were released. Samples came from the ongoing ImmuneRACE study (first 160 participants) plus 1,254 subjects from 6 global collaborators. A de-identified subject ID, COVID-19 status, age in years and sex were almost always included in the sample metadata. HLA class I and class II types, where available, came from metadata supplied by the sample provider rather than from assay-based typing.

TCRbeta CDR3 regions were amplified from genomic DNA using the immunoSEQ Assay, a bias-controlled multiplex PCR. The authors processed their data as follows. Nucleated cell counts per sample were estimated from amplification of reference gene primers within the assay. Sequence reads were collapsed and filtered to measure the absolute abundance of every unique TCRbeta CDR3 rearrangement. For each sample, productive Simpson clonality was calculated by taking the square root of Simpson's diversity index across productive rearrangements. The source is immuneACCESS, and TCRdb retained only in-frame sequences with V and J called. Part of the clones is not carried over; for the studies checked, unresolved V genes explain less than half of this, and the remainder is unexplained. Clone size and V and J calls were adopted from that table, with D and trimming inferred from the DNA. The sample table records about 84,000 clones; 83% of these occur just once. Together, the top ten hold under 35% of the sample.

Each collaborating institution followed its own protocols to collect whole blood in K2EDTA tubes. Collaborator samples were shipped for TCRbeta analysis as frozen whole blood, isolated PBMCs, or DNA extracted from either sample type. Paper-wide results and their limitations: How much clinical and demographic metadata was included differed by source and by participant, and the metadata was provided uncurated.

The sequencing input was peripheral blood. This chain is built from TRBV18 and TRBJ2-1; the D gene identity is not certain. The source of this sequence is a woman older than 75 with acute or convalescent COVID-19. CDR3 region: CASSPPLSRFYNEQFF. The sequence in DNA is TGTGCCAGCTCACCACCGCTGAGCAGGTTCTACAATGAGCAGTTCTTC. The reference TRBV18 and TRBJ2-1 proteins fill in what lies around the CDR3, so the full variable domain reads NAGVMQNPRHLVRRRGQEARLRCSPMKGHSHVYWYRQLPEEGLKFMVYLQKENIIDESGMPKERFSAEFPKEGPSILRIQQVVRGDSAAYFCASSPPLSRFYNEQFFGPGTRLTVL.